The T cell receptor (beta chain) under discussion was sequenced for a study of PD-1 and CTLA-4 blockade in melanoma. Method: immunoSEQ multiplex PCR; TCRdb's copy keeps in-frame clones and lacks some. The sample shows 32,000 or so clones, roughly 89% of them seen only once. From germline, CDR1 is DFQATT and CDR2 SNEGSKA (reference sequence). Trimming removed 4 bases at V and 0 bases at J, with 3 bases between. The CDR3 covers 11 residues. The material was CD8+ T cells from peripheral blood, obtained before anti-PD-1 treatment. The clonotype originates from a human donor with melanoma. The rearrangement joins TRBV20-1 to TRBJ1-1, with D unresolved. The CDR3 protein is CSAILNTEAFF. The CDR3 nucleotides read TGCAGTGCTATTTTGAACACTGAAGCTTTCTTT.